This entry is about one TCR beta chain. Its antigen remains undetermined. No clone much larger than this one lies a single base away; base qualities are absent. This entry belongs to a study of blood T cell repertoires in COVID-19 (dated by TCRdb to about 2020). Background for the entire study: Samples from collaborators originated in the United States, Italy and Spain and spanned both the acute and convalescent phases of COVID-19. The prospective study material was composed of cDNA or gDNA derived from T cells, B-cell-depleted T cells, or PBMCs. Subjects who had been exposed to COVID-19, were actively infected with it, or had recovered from it provided the deeply sampled blood TCRbeta repertoires that made up the dataset. The repertoires were released in a freely available public database meant as a resource for research on the immune response to SARS-CoV-2. Samples were obtained from the ongoing ImmuneRACE study (first 160 participants) and from 1,254 subjects provided by 6 global collaborators. A de-identified subject ID, COVID-19 status, age in years and sex were almost always included in the sample metadata. Where available, HLA class I and class II types were taken from metadata supplied by the sample provider and were not determined by assay-based typing. Overall results and qualifications from the work: The quantity of clinical and demographic metadata differed by source and by participant and was supplied without curation.

TCRbeta CDR3 regions were amplified from genomic DNA by means of the immunoSEQ Assay, a bias-controlled multiplex PCR. As for the authors' bioinformatics: The number of nucleated cells in each sample was estimated from the amplification of reference gene primers within the assay. To quantify the absolute abundance of each unique TCRbeta CDR3 rearrangement, sequence reads were collapsed and filtered. For each sample, productive Simpson clonality was calculated as the square root of Simpson's diversity index over productive rearrangements. TCRdb retrieved this table from immuneACCESS and kept in-frame rearrangements only. Not all clones are present; in checked studies, unresolved V genes account for under half, and no reason is known for the remainder. The V and J calls and clone size were taken over from that table, and D and trimming were inferred from the DNA. For this sample the table gives about 110,000 clones, of which 88% were detected only once. The top ten constitute about 3.5% of the sample.

The collaborating institutions used their own protocols to collect whole blood in K2EDTA tubes. For TCRbeta analysis, collaborators shipped samples in one of three forms: frozen whole blood, isolated PBMCs, or DNA extracted from either of those sample types. V is reduced by 3 bases and J by 2 bases, leaving a spacing of 11 bases between them. Sequences KGHSH (CDR1) and LQKENI (CDR2) are obtained from the germline V gene. Taken from cysteine to phenylalanine, the CDR3 has 15 residues. Only CDR3 DNA remains: 45 bases, in frame from the first base. The sample taken for sequencing was peripheral blood. The source is a woman between 45 and 65 years old with acute or convalescent COVID-19. The chain joins TRBV18 to TRBJ1-5, and TRBD1 may be the D gene, going by 6 matching bases. The DNA sequence is given as TGTGCCAGCTCACCGTCCGGACAGCGCAATCAGCCCCAGCATTTT. The encoded protein is CASSPSGQRNQPQHF.